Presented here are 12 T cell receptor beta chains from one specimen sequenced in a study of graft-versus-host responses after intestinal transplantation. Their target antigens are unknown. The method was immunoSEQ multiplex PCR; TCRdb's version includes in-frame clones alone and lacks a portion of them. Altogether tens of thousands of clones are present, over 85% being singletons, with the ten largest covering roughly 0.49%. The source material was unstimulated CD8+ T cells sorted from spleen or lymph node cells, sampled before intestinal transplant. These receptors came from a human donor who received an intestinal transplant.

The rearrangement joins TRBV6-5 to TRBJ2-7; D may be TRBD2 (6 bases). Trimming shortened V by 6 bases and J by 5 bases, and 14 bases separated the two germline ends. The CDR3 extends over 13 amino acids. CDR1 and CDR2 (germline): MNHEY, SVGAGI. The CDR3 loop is CASSPPPGDEQYF. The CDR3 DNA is TGTGCCAGCAGCCCCCCCCCGGGAGACGAGCAGTACTTC.

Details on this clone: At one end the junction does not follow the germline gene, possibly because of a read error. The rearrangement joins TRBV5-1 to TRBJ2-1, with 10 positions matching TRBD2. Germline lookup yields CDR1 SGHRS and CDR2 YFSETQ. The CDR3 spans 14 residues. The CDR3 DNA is TGCGCCGGCAGCCCCGGACTAGCGGAGAATGAGCAGTTCTTC. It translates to CAGSPGLAENEQFF.

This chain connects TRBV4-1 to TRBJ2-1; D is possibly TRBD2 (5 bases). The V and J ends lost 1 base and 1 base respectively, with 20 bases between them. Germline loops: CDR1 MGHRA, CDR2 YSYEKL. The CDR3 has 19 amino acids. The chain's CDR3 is CASSQATRYGSASYNEQFF. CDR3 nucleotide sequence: TGCGCCAGCAGCCAAGCAACCCGTTATGGTAGCGCGTCCTACAATGAGCAGTTCTTC.

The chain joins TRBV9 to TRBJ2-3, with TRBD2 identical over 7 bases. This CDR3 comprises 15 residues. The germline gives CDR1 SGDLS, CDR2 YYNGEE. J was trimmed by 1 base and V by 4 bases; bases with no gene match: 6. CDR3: CASSPGRGGTDTQYF. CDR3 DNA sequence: TGTGCCAGCAGCCCGGGGAGGGGCGGCACAGATACGCAGTATTTT.

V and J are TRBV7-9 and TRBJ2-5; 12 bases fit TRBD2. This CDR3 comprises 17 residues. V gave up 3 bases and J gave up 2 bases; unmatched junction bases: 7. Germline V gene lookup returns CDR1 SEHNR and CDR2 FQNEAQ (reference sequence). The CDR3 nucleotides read TGTGCCAGCAGCTTGGGTCCTAGCGGGGGGGATCAAGAGACCCAGTACTTC. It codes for CASSLGPSGGDQETQYF.

The CDR3 here is CASSGLAGGRELFF. CDR3 coding DNA: TGTGCCAGCAGTGGACTAGCGGGAGGCCGGGAGCTGTTTTTT. The gene calls are TRBV2 and TRBJ2-2; 13 nucleotides match TRBD2. Germline V lookup: CDR1 SNHLY, CDR2 FYNNEI. The trim removed 4 bases at V and 9 bases at J, leaving 2 bases unmatched. There are 14 residues in the CDR3.

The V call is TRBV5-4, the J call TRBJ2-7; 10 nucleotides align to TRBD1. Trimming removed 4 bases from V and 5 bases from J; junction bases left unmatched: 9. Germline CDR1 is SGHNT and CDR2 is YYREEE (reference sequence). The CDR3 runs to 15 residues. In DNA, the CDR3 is TGTGCCAGCAGCCTCCGGGACAGGGGTTTCAACGAGCAGTACTTC. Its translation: CASSLRDRGFNEQYF.

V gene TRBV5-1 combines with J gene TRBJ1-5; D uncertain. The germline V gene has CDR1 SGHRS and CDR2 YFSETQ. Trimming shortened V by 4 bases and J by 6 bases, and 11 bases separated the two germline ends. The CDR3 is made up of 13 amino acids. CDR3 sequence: CASSPLGSQPQHF. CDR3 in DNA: TGCGCCAGCAGCCCGCTCGGTAGTCAGCCCCAGCATTTT.

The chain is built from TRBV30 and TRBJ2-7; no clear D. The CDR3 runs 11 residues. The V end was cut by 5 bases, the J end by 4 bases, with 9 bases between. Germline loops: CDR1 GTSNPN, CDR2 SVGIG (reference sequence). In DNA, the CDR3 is TGTGCCTGGGAGGTGAGATACGAGCAGTACTTC. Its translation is CAWEVRYEQYF.

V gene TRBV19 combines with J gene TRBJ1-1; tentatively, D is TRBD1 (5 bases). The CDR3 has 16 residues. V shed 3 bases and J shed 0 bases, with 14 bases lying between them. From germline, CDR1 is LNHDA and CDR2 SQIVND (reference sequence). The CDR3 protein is CASSIRGDWMNTEAFF. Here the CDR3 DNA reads TGTGCCAGTAGTATCCGGGGGGATTGGATGAACACTGAAGCTTTCTTT.

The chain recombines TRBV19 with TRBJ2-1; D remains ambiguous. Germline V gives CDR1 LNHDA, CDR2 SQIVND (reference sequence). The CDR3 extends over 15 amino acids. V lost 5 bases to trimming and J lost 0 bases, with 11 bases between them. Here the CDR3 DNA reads TGTGCCAGTAGTGAAGCCTCGAGCTCCTACAATGAGCAGTTCTTC. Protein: CASSEASSSYNEQFF.

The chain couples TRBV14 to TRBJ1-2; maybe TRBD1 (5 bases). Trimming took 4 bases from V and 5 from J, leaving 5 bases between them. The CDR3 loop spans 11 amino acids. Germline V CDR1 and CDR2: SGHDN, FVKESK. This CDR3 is CASSPGYGYTF. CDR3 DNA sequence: TGTGCCAGCAGCCCAGGGTATGGCTACACCTTC.